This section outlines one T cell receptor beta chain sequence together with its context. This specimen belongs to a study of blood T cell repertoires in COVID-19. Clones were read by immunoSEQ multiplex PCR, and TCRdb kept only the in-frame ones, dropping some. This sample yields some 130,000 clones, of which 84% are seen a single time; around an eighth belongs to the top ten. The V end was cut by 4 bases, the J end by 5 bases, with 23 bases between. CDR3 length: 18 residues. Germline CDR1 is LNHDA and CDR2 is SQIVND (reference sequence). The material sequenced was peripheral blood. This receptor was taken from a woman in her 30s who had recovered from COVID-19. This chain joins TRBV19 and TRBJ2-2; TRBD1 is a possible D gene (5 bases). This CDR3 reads CASSRGSVGAGHTGELFF. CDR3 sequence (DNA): TGTGCCAGTAGTAGGGGCTCCGTTGGGGCAGGGCATACCGGGGAGCTGTTTTTT.